What follows are 10 T cell receptor beta chains derived from one specimen sequenced in a study of T cells in Graves' hyperthyroidism and ophthalmopathy. TCR beta CDR3 region amplification was performed from RNA transcripts. A set of HTBI primers served as the primers for a first-round RT-PCR of the TCR CDR3. TCRdb re-derived calls from the multiplex PCR reads in MiXCR, one entry per CDR3 protein. This sample has almost 600,000 distinct CDR3 sequences, with around 13% found just once. Specimen: blood. These receptors all come from a woman under 40 with Graves' hyperthyroidism that later progressed to Graves' ophthalmopathy.

This clonotype showed up many times. The chain couples TRBV20-1 to TRBJ2-1; D possibly corresponds to TRBD1 (6 bases). The germline V gene has CDR1 DFQATT and CDR2 SNEGSKA (reference sequence). Trimming took 0 bases from V and 6 from J, leaving 18 bases between them. The CDR3 length is 16 residues. The CDR3 nucleotides read TGCAGTGCTAGAGATCCACAGGGTCCTATACCCAATGAGCAGTTCTTC. Protein: CSARDPQGPIPNEQFF.

This clonotype has just a few counts. This chain connects TRBV19 to TRBJ1-5; 10 bases fit TRBD1. The trim removed 7 bases at V and 3 bases at J, leaving 3 bases unmatched. This CDR3 comprises 14 residues. The germline V gene has CDR1 LNHDA and CDR2 SQIVND (reference sequence). This chain's CDR3 is CASKGQGNNQPQHF. DNA for the CDR3: TGTGCCAGTAAGGGACAGGGGAACAATCAGCCCCAGCATTTT.

This clonotype came up many times. V gene TRBV20-1 combines with J gene TRBJ2-5; 14 positions match TRBD2. V was pared by 4 bases and J by 4 bases, with 8 bases of the junction left unmatched. Germline V gene lookup returns CDR1 DFQATT and CDR2 SNEGSKA (reference sequence). The length of the CDR3 is 16 residues. CDR3 region: CSAMGLAGDGGETQYF. The CDR3 nucleotides read TGCAGTGCTATGGGACTAGCGGGAGATGGGGGAGAGACCCAGTACTTC.

This clonotype came up many times. The chain uses TRBV9 and TRBJ2-2; 11 bases are a match to TRBD2. This CDR3 has 18 amino acids. Germline CDR1 SGDLS, CDR2 YYNGEE. The ends lost 4 bases at V and 0 bases at J; junction bases unmatched: 8. The CDR3 DNA sequence: TGTGCCAGCAGCACGCAGGGACTAGCGGACCCGAACACCGGGGAGCTGTTTTTT. Its translation is CASSTQGLADPNTGELFF.

This clonotype appeared many times. The chain couples TRBV6-2 or TRBV6-3 to TRBJ1-1; D is possibly TRBD1 (6 bases). CDR1 is MNHEY and CDR2 is SVGEGT in the germline V gene. The germline V and J ends were trimmed by 0 bases and 6 bases, with 11 bases remaining between them. This CDR3 has 14 amino acids. The CDR3 sequence: CASSYSGGLSEAFF. CDR3 nucleotides: TGTGCCAGCAGTTACTCCGGGGGGCTCTCTGAAGCTTTCTTT.

This clonotype was detected ten times or more. V is TRBV12-3 or TRBV12-4 and J is TRBJ2-3, with TRBD2 matching 8 bases. This CDR3 has 15 residues. The V and J ends lost 4 bases and 3 bases, in that order; junction bases with no gene match: 6. The CDR3: CASSSSGGFTDTQYF. The DNA of the CDR3 is TGTGCCAGCAGTTCAAGCGGGGGCTTTACAGATACGCAGTATTTT.

CDR3 coding DNA: TGCGCCAGCAGCCTCGGCTCGGGGGCGACCTACGAGCAGTACTTC. It yields the protein CASSLGSGATYEQYF. The chain couples TRBV4-1 to TRBJ2-7; either TRBD1 or TRBD2 may fit D (6 bases each). CDR3 length equals 15 residues. Per the germline V gene, CDR1 is MGHRA and CDR2 is YSYEKL. Trimming left V 4 bases short and J 2 bases short, with 15 bases between.

There are many counts of this clonotype. The genes are TRBV11-2 and TRBJ2-2; 10 nucleotides match TRBD2. The germline gives CDR1 SGHAT, CDR2 FQNNGV. Losses at the gene ends were 4 bases for V and 0 bases for J; bases not matched to a gene: 8. The CDR3 covers 18 residues. The CDR3 nucleotides read TGTGCCAGCAGCTCCCAACTAGCGGGGCCCGCGAACACCGGGGAGCTGTTTTTT. This gives the protein CASSSQLAGPANTGELFF.

In its sample, this clonotype was seen many times. A junction boundary mismatches the germline segment, possibly from a read error. V usage is TRBV27 and J usage is TRBJ2-1; D gene unclear. Looked up from germline, CDR1 is MNHEY and CDR2 is SMNVEV (reference sequence). CDR3 length: 14 residues. CDR3 coding DNA: TGTGCCAGCGGTTTCGATCCCTTGGGTAATGAGCAGTTCTTC. Translation: CASGFDPLGNEQFF.

This clonotype has a count of ten or more. This chain links TRBV6-5 with TRBJ1-4; 7 positions agree with TRBD1. The CDR3 has 17 amino acids. V shed 0 bases, J shed 8 bases, and the junction held 12 bases outside the gene matches. Germline CDR1 MNHEY, CDR2 SVGAGI. The CDR3 sequence: CASSYSGGLGTAEKLFF. CDR3 bases: TGTGCCAGCAGTTACTCGGGTGGGCTCGGGACAGCGGAAAAACTGTTTTTT.